The 22 T cell receptor beta chains below were found in one sample sequenced in a study of blood T cell repertoires in COVID-19. TCRdb's copy holds only in-frame clones and misses some; the assay was immunoSEQ multiplex PCR. The sample holds roughly 250,000 clones; more than 65% are singletons and the top ten take around 14%. Sequenced input: peripheral blood. All receptors come from a person aged 70 to 85 with COVID-19, enrolled during active disease.

The rearrangement uses TRBV27 and TRBJ2-5, with D maybe TRBD2 (5 bases). This CDR3 region has 13 residues. CDR1 and CDR2 from the germline V gene are MNHEY and SMNVEV (reference sequence). Trimming shortened V by 4 bases and J by 7 bases, and 13 bases separated the two germline ends. CDR3 sequence reads: CASSWAGPGTQYF. For the CDR3, the DNA is TGTGCCAGCAGTTGGGCGGGCCCAGGGACCCAGTACTTC.

The rearrangement uses TRBV9 and TRBJ1-2; 11 bases line up with TRBD1. CDR3 length: 16 residues. V was pared by 0 bases and J by 8 bases, with 9 bases of the junction left unmatched. Per the germline V gene, CDR1 is SGDLS and CDR2 is YYNGEE. The CDR3 loop reads CASSVGVGQGADGYTF. In DNA, the CDR3 is TGTGCCAGCAGCGTAGGAGTAGGACAGGGGGCGGACGGCTACACCTTC.

This clone was picked up one time. J is TRBJ2-1 and V is TRBV19; D is perhaps TRBD2 (5 bases). This CDR3 region has 10 residues. Trimming removed 9 bases at V and 9 bases at J, with 9 bases between. Germline assignment: CDR1 LNHDA and CDR2 SQIVND (reference sequence). The CDR3 DNA reads TGTGCCAGCGGACTCGGTGAGCAGTTCTTC. Protein product: CASGLGEQFF.

CDR3 region: CASSSGTASSYQPQHF. The CDR3, as DNA: TGTGCCAGCAGCTCAGGGACAGCCTCTTCATATCAGCCCCAGCATTTT. The chain uses TRBV9 and TRBJ1-5; TRBD1 agrees at 7 bases. Germline CDR1 SGDLS, CDR2 YYNGEE. The CDR3 runs 16 residues. The V segment lost 4 bases and the J segment 5 bases; nucleotides outside the gene matches: 12.

V and J are TRBV19 and TRBJ2-1; no firm D call. The CDR3 length is 12 residues. V lost 5 bases, J lost 13 bases, and 15 bases lay in between. Germline lookup yields CDR1 LNHDA and CDR2 SQIVND (reference sequence). CDR3 sequence (DNA): TGTGCCAGTAGTGCCGGGTCCTCCTCCCAGTTCTTC. Amino acids: CASSAGSSSQFF.

The chain recombines TRBV19 with TRBJ2-5; maybe TRBD1 (6 bases). The CDR3 extends over 14 amino acids. The V and J ends lost 9 bases and 2 bases respectively, with 16 bases between them. Germline-derived CDR1 and CDR2 are LNHDA and SQIVND (reference sequence). CDR3 loop: CASRPGTKQETQYF. Written as DNA, the CDR3 is TGTGCCAGCCGTCCCGGGACAAAGCAAGAGACCCAGTACTTC.

The chain couples TRBV6-1 to TRBJ2-1, with TRBD1 identical over 9 bases. The CDR3 is 17 residues long. V lost 4 bases and J lost 9; bases outside the gene matches: 16. Per the germline V gene, CDR1 is MNHNS and CDR2 is SASEGT. Here the CDR3 reads CASSVKTGGRETSEQFF. CDR3 in DNA: TGTGCCAGCAGTGTTAAGACAGGGGGTCGGGAAACTTCTGAGCAGTTCTTC.

In its sample, this clone was seen once. The chain has TRBV7-6 and TRBJ2-3; 11 bases agree with TRBD1. Germline V CDR1 and CDR2: SGHVS, FNYEAQ. With 5 bases clipped from V and 7 bases from J, the junction kept 5 bases outside the gene matches. The CDR3 is 14 residues long. The CDR3 DNA sequence: TGTGCCAGCAGCGAGGACAGGGGGCGGCATACGCAGTATTTT. Protein: CASSEDRGRHTQYF.

The V gene is TRBV19, the J gene TRBJ2-6, with TRBD1 identical over 9 bases. The CDR3 length is 15 residues. Germline-derived CDR1 and CDR2 are LNHDA and SQIVND (reference sequence). After removal of 8 bases from V and 4 bases from J, the junction contained 6 bases not matched to a gene. Here the CDR3 DNA reads TGTGCCAGTGGGACAGGGCTGGGGGGGGCCAACGTCCTGACTTTC. Protein: CASGTGLGGANVLTF.

The J gene is TRBJ1-6, the V gene TRBV4-1; TRBD1 might be the D (5 bases). Germline V gene sequence: CDR1 MGHRA, CDR2 YSYEKL. V was clipped by 4 bases and J by 6 bases, with 16 bases between them. There are 16 residues in the CDR3. This CDR3 reads CASSPPSGTVNSPLHF. The CDR3 nucleotides read TGCGCCAGCAGCCCACCCAGCGGGACGGTTAATTCACCCCTCCACTTT.

The chain links TRBV7-3 to TRBJ1-2; 9 bases are a match to TRBD1. V was pared by 5 bases and J by 6 bases, with 10 bases of the junction left unmatched. CDR3 size: 15 residues. The V gene's germline CDR1 is SGHTA and CDR2 FQGTGA. CDR3 in DNA: TGTGCCAGCAGCCCAAATCCACGGACAGGGGATGGCTACACCTTC. It is translated as CASSPNPRTGDGYTF.

The V call is TRBV5-6, the J call TRBJ2-7; 9 bases align to TRBD1. The V gene end was trimmed by 4 bases and the J gene end by 3 bases; junction bases not matched to a gene: 5. The CDR3 has 14 residues. CDR1 SGHDT and CDR2 YYEEEE come from the germline V gene. CDR3 region: CASSQSTGGYEQYF. The DNA of the CDR3 is TGTGCCAGCAGCCAGTCGACAGGGGGCTACGAGCAGTACTTC.

A single count supports this clone. V usage is TRBV7-2 and J usage is TRBJ1-1; 7 bases match TRBD1. The CDR3 sequence is 15 residues long. Germline CDR1 reads SGHTA; CDR2 reads FQGNSA. V was clipped by 3 bases and J by 0 bases; unmatched bases: 4. CDR3 amino acids: CASSFRDSLNTEAFF. CDR3 DNA sequence: TGTGCCAGCAGCTTCCGGGACAGCTTGAACACTGAAGCTTTCTTT. Using reference TRBV7-2 and TRBJ1-1 for the parts outside the CDR3, the full variable domain is GAGVSQSPSNKVTEKGKDVELRCDPISGHTALYWYRQSLGQGLEFLIYFQGNSAPDKSGLPSDRFSAERTGGSVSTLTIQRTQQEDSAVYLCASSFRDSLNTEAFFGQGTRLTVV.

This clone was counted between two and nine times. V is TRBV3-1 (or the pseudogene TRBV3-2) and J is TRBJ1-5; no firm D call. Germline lookup yields CDR1 LGHDT and CDR2 YNNKEL (reference sequence). CDR3 length: 12 amino acids. The ends were cut back, 5 bases at V and 7 bases at J, with 9 bases in the middle. This CDR3 reads CASSRTGQPQHF. CDR3 coding DNA: TGTGCCAGCAGCAGGACGGGGCAGCCCCAGCATTTT.

The CDR3: CASSQVLQGLYEQYF. The CDR3 nucleotides read TGTGCCAGCAGCCAAGTTTTACAGGGGTTGTACGAGCAGTACTTC. V and J are TRBV3-1 (or the pseudogene TRBV3-2) and TRBJ2-7, with 7 bases fitting TRBD1. V was clipped by 1 base and J by 4 bases; unmatched bases: 7. The CDR3 spans 15 residues. CDR1 and CDR2 from the germline V gene are LGHDT and YNNKEL (reference sequence).

This rearrangement joins TRBV4-1 to TRBJ2-2; TRBD1 is a possible D gene (6 bases). V was trimmed by 0 bases and J by 7 bases, leaving 15 bases between them. Germline CDR1 is MGHRA and CDR2 is YSYEKL. The CDR3 contains 16 residues. The CDR3 region is CASSQEGLGGRGELFF. CDR3 DNA sequence: TGCGCCAGCAGCCAAGAAGGGTTAGGGGGTCGCGGGGAGCTGTTTTTT.

This chain uses TRBV13 with TRBJ1-1; 7 positions agree with TRBD1. The CDR3 sequence is 14 residues long. The ends lost 3 bases at V and 8 bases at J; junction bases unmatched: 9. Germline values: CDR1 PRHDT, CDR2 FYEKMQ (reference sequence). The CDR3: CASSFEGGAEEAFF. The CDR3 DNA is TGTGCCAGCAGCTTCGAAGGGGGCGCGGAAGAAGCTTTCTTT.

The chain joins TRBV5-1 to TRBJ2-7; possible D gene TRBD2, 5 bases. The V and J ends lost 0 bases and 7 bases respectively, with 14 bases between them. The CDR3 has 14 residues. Per germline, CDR1 SGHRS and CDR2 YFSETQ. CDR3 sequence (DNA): TGCGCCAGCAGCTTGGCCAGGTCCCCGGGGGAGCAGTACTTC. This sequence encodes CASSLARSPGEQYF.

J is TRBJ2-7 and V is TRBV4-2, with 11 bases matching TRBD2. The CDR3 spans 15 residues. The germline V gene encodes CDR1 LGHNA and CDR2 YNFKEQ. Losses at the gene ends were 4 bases for V and 1 base for J; bases not matched to a gene: 3. The CDR3 DNA reads as TGTGCCAGCAGCCCCGGGACTAGCGGATCCTACGAGCAGTACTTC. This sequence encodes CASSPGTSGSYEQYF.

This clone was counted once. The chain couples TRBV6-1 to TRBJ2-5; a weak D match, TRBD1 (7 bases). V gave up 4 bases and J gave up 2 bases, with 17 bases separating them. Germline CDR1 reads MNHNS; CDR2 reads SASEGT. CDR3 size: 16 residues. Here the CDR3 DNA reads TGTGCCAGCAGTGCCCCATCTGCAGGGGGGCAAGAGACCCAGTACTTC. Translating gives CASSAPSAGGQETQYF.

The chain combines TRBV6-5 with TRBJ1-2, with 8 bases lining up with TRBD1. The junction had 6 bases not matched to a gene; V was cut back by 6 bases and J by 0 bases. This CDR3 has 15 residues. Germline-derived CDR1 and CDR2 are MNHEY and SVGAGI. In DNA form, the CDR3 reads TGTGCCAGCAGCCCAAGGGGACAGGCTAACTATGGCTACACCTTC. Amino acid sequence: CASSPRGQANYGYTF.

The chain uses TRBV5-6 and TRBJ1-2; 8 bases match TRBD1. Losses at the gene ends were 4 bases for V and 6 bases for J; bases not matched to a gene: 11. Germline V lookup: CDR1 SGHDT, CDR2 YYEEEE. This CDR3 comprises 15 residues. The CDR3: CASSTGQGWAHGYTF. CDR3 DNA sequence: TGTGCCAGCAGCACAGGACAGGGTTGGGCTCATGGCTACACCTTC.